This paragraph covers one T cell receptor beta chain sequence. No culture or expansion preceded analysis of these blood cells. The data originate from a study of neoadjuvant anti-PD-1 for oral cavity cancer. Whole-study context: Most patients had three to four biweekly doses of 3 mg/kg nivolumab before resection.

Blood libraries mostly used approximately 0.5 ug genomic DNA, six replicates each. Clones were sequenced by immunoSEQ multiplex PCR, and TCRdb holds only the in-frame ones, with some missing. Here the sample spans 17,000 or so clones, about 70% being singletons. The material sequenced was PBMCs, taken before nivolumab (anti-PD-1) treatment. The receptor was derived from a person aged 40 to 85 with oral cavity squamous cell carcinoma.

CDR3 loop: CSVGSPNYGYTF. Here the CDR3 DNA reads TGCAGCGTTGGTAGCCCTAACTATGGCTACACCTTC. The gene calls are TRBV29-1 and TRBJ1-2; D remains unclear. Germline CDR1 is SQVTM and CDR2 is ANQGSEA. This CDR3 is built from 12 residues. The V and J ends lost 4 bases and 0 bases respectively, with 6 bases between them.